This TCR beta chain was sequenced in a study of blood T cell repertoires in COVID-19. Sequencing was performed with immunoSEQ multiplex PCR; in TCRdb, only in-frame clones are kept and a portion is missing. This repertoire shows about 260,000 clones, approximately 88% found once; its top ten account for around 0.67%. Germline-derived CDR1 and CDR2 are LGHDT and YNNKEL (reference sequence). The CDR3 extends over 14 amino acids. Trimming stripped 0 bases from V and 4 bases from J, with 10 bases between. This chain connects TRBV3-1 (or the pseudogene TRBV3-2) to TRBJ2-7; no firm D call. Sequencing used peripheral blood. This clonotype was sampled from a human donor in a cohort sampled during active COVID-19. The CDR3: CASSQDLSRYEQYF. The DNA of the CDR3 is TGTGCCAGCAGCCAAGATCTGTCCCGTTACGAGCAGTACTTC.